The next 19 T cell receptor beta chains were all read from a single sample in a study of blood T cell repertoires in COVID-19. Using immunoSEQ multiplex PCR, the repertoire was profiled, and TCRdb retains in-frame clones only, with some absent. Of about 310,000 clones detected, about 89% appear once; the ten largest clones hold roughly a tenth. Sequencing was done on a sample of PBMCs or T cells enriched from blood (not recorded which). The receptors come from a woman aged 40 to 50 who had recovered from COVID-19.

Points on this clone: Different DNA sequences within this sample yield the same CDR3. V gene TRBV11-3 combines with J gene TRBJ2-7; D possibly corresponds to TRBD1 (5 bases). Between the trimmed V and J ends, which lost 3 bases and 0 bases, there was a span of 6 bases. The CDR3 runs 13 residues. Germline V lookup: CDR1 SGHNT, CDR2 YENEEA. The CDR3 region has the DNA TGTGCCAGCAGCTTGGGGCCCTCCTACGAGCAGTACTTC. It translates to CASSLGPSYEQYF. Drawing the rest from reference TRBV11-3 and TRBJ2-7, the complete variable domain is EAGVVQSPRYKIIEKKQPVAFWCNPISGHNTLYWYLQNLGQGPELLIRYENEEAVDDSQLPKDRFSAERLKGVDSTLKIQPAELGDSAVYLCASSLGPSYEQYFGPGTRLTVT.

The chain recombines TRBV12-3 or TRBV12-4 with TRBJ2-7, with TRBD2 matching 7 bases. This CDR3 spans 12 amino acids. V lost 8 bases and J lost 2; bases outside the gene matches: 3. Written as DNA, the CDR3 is TGTGCCAGCGGGGGAGGGCCCTACGAGCAGTACTTC. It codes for CASGGGPYEQYF.

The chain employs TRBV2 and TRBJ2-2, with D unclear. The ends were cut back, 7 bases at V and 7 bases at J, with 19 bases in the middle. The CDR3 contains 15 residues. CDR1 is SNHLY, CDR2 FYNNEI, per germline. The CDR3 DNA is TGTGCCAGCACCGACCTACTCGGATCGGGCGGGGAGCTGTTTTTT. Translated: CASTDLLGSGGELFF.

The CDR3 nucleotides read TGTGCCAGCAGTCCCGGACAGGGGGCGCGATTAGGCAATCAGCCCCAGCATTTT. Translation gives CASSPGQGARLGNQPQHF. V is TRBV28 and J is TRBJ1-5, with TRBD1 matching over 11 bases. Trimming took 5 bases from V and 2 from J; bases not matched to a gene: 11. CDR1 is MDHEN and CDR2 is SYDVKM in the germline V gene. CDR3 length equals 18 residues.

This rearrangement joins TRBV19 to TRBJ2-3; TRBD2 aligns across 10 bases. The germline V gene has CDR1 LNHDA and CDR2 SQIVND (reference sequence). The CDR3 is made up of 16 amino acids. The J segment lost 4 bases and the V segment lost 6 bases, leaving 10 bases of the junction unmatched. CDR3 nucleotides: TGTGCCAGTAGCCCGCTAGCGGGAGTTTCGGCAGATACGCAGTATTTT. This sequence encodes CASSPLAGVSADTQYF.

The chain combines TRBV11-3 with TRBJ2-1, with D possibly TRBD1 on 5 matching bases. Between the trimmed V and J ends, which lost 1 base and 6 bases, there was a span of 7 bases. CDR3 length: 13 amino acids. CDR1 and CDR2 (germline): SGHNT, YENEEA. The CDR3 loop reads CASSLAGINEQFF. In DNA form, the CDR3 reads TGTGCCAGCAGCTTAGCAGGGATCAATGAGCAGTTCTTC.

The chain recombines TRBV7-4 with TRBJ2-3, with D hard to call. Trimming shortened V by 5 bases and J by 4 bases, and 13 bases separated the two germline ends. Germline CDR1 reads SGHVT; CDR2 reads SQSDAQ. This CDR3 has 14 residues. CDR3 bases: TGTGCCAGCAGCCACGACTTGCGGCCAGATACGCAGTATTTT. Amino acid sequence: CASSHDLRPDTQYF.

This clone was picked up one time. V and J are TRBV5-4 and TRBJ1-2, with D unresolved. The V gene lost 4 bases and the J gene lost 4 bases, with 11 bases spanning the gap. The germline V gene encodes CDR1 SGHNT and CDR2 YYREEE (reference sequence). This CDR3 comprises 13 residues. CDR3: CASSGRSGYGYTF. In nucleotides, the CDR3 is TGTGCCAGCAGCGGGAGGTCGGGCTATGGCTACACCTTC.

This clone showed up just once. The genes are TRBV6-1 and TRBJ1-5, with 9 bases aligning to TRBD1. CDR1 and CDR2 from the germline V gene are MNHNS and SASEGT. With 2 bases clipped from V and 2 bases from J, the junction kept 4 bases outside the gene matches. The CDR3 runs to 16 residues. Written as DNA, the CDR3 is TGTGCCAGCAGTGAACCCGGGACAGGGCGCAATCAGCCCCAGCATTTT. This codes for CASSEPGTGRNQPQHF.

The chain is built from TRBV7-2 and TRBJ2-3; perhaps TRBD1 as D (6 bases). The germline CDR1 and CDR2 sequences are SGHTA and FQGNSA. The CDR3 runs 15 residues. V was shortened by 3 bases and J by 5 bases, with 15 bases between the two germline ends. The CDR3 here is CASSFYTQGKDTQYF. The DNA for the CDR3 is TGTGCCAGCAGCTTCTACACGCAGGGGAAAGATACGCAGTATTTT.

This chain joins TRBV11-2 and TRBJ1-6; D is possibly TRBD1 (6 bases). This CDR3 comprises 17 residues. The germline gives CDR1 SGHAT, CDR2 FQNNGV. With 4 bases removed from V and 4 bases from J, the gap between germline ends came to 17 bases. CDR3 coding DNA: TGTGCCAGCAGCTCTCTCGGGACATCGCTTTATAATTCACCCCTCCACTTT. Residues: CASSSLGTSLYNSPLHF.

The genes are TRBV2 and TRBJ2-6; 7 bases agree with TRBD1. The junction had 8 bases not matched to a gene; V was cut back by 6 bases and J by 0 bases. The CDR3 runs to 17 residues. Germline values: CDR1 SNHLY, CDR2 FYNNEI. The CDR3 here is CASRPWTGFSGANVLTF. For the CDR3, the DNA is TGTGCCAGCAGACCATGGACAGGTTTCTCTGGGGCCAACGTCCTGACTTTC.

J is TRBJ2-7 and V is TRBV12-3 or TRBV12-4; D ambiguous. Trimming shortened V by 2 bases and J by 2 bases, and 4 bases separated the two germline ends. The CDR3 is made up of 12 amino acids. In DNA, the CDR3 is TGTGCCAGCAGTTTACAGACCTACGAGCAGTACTTC. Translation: CASSLQTYEQYF.

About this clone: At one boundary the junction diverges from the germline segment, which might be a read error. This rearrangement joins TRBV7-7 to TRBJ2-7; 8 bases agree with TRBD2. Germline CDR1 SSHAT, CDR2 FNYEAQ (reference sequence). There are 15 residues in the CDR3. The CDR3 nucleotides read TGTGCTAGCAGCTTAGAAGCGGGAGCGGTCGGCGAGCAGTACTTC. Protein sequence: CASSLEAGAVGEQYF.

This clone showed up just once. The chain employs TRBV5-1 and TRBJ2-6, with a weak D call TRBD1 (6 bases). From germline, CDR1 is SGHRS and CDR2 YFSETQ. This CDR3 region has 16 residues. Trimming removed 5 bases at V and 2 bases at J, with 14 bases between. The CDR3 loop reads CASSQTGTTGANVLTF. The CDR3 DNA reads TGCGCCAGCAGTCAGACAGGAACTACTGGGGCCAACGTCCTGACTTTC.

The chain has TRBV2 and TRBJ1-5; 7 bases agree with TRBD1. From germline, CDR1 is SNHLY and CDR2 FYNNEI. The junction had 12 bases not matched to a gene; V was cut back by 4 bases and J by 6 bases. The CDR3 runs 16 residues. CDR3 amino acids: CASSASDRALGQPQHF. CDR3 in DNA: TGTGCCAGCAGTGCGTCAGACAGGGCATTGGGTCAGCCCCAGCATTTT.

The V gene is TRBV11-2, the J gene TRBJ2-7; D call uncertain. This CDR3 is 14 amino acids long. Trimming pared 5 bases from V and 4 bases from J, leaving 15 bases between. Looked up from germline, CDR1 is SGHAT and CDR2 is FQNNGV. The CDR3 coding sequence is TGTGCCAGCAGCAAGGCCGGGTTCCCTTACGAGCAGTACTTC. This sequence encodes CASSKAGFPYEQYF.

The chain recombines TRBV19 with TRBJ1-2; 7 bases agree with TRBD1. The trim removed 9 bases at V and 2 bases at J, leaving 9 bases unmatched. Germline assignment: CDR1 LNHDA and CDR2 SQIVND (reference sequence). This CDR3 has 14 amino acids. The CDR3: CASRRTTGNYGYTF. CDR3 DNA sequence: TGTGCCAGCCGGAGGACGACAGGGAACTATGGCTACACCTTC.

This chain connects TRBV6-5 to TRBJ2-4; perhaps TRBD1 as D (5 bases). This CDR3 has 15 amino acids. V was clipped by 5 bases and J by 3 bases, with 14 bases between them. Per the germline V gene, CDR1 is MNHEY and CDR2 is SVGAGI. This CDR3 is CASSSPTGYKNIQYF. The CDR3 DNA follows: TGTGCCAGCAGTAGCCCCACAGGATACAAAAACATTCAGTACTTC.